Listed below are T cell receptor beta chains from one sample, sequenced in a study of siplizumab effects on memory and regulatory T cells. Assay: immunoSEQ multiplex PCR; the TCRdb copy retains only in-frame clones and omits some. In the table there are around 100,000 clones, around 93% of which are singletons. Source material: non-Treg CD4+ T cells sorted from blood. The receptors were gathered from a human donor in good health. Both conserved end residues are part of each CDR3. The order of the fields is V gene, clone size, D gene, J gene, CDR3 protein, CDR3 DNA. D genes are given only for firm matches. Size is omitted from some rows. Given values are once, few, many or a class for expanded clones.

>TRBV28|once|NA|TRBJ1-1
CASSPPGYTEAFF
TGTGCCAGCAGCCCCCCCGGGTACACTGAAGCTTTCTTT
>TRBV6-1|NA|NA|TRBJ2-5
CASSRQFQTQYF
TGTGCCAGCAGCCGCCAGTTCCAGACCCAGTACTTC
>TRBV19|NA|TRBD1|TRBJ1-2
CASSARDRGSSGGYTF
TGTGCCAGTAGTGCCCGGGACAGGGGGTCCTCGGGTGGCTACACCTTC
>TRBV11-2|NA|NA|TRBJ2-5
CASGASQETQYF
TGTGCCAGCGGGGCGTCTCAAGAGACCCAGTACTTC
>TRBV6-1|NA|NA|TRBJ2-2
CASSEALASGELFF
TGTGCCAGCAGTGAAGCGCTAGCTTCCGGGGAGCTGTTTTTT
>TRBV5-6|NA|TRBD2|TRBJ2-5
CASSLTVRLAAKGWETQYF
TGTGCCAGCAGCTTGACAGTGAGACTAGCGGCTAAAGGGTGGGAGACCCAGTACTTC
>TRBV10-1|NA|NA|TRBJ2-2
CASSRDMRAGELFF
TGCGCCAGCAGTCGGGACATGAGGGCCGGGGAGCTGTTTTTT
>TRBV10-2|NA|NA|TRBJ1-4
CATGATATNEKLFF
TGCGCCACCGGCGCGACAGCAACTAATGAAAAACTGTTTTTT
>TRBV11-3|NA|NA|TRBJ2-2
CASSLVGGDTGELFF
TGTGCCAGCAGCTTGGTGGGGGGAGACACCGGGGAGCTGTTTTTT
>TRBV7-3|once|NA|TRBJ2-6
CASSGSSGANVLTF
TGTGCCAGCAGCGGGAGCTCTGGGGCCAACGTCCTGACTTTC
>TRBV9|NA|TRBD2|TRBJ2-1
CASSAVAGNSYNEQFF
TGTGCCAGCAGCGCCGTAGCGGGTAACTCCTACAATGAGCAGTTCTTC
>TRBV7-2|once|NA|TRBJ2-6
CASSSRGSGANVLTF
TGTGCCAGCAGCTCTCGGGGCTCTGGGGCCAACGTCCTGACTTTC
>TRBV7-8|NA|NA|TRBJ1-1
CASTYLGMRGDTEAFF
TGTGCCAGCACCTACCTTGGGATGAGAGGGGACACTGAAGCTTTCTTT
>TRBV2|NA|NA|TRBJ2-6
CASSDGYSGANVLTF
TGTGCCAGCAGTGACGGGTACTCTGGGGCCAACGTCCTGACTTTC
>TRBV19|NA|NA|TRBJ1-4
CASISRSEKLFF
TGTGCCAGTATCAGCCGGAGTGAAAAACTGTTTTTT
>TRBV7-9|NA|NA|TRBJ2-7
CASSFGLRVLYEQYF
TGTGCCAGCAGCTTCGGCCTGAGAGTCCTCTACGAGCAGTACTTC
>TRBV5-1|NA|TRBD2|TRBJ2-1
CASSLGTSGRIGAQFF
TGCGCCAGCAGCCTGGGGACTAGCGGGAGAATTGGAGCGCAGTTCTTC
>TRBV6-5|NA|TRBD2|TRBJ2-7
CASRLQRGKGVEQYF
TGTGCCAGCAGACTCCAGCGGGGTAAAGGGGTCGAGCAGTACTTC
>TRBV9|NA|NA|TRBJ1-2
CASSVEGSYINGYTF
TGTGCCAGCAGCGTAGAGGGCAGTTATATCAATGGCTACACCTTC
>TRBV2|NA|NA|TRBJ2-5
CASSPRRRDQETQYF
TGTGCCAGCAGCCCCCGCCGGAGGGATCAAGAGACCCAGTACTTC
>TRBV6-5|NA|TRBD1|TRBJ1-1
CASSLWTGPNTEAFF
TGTGCCAGCAGTCTCTGGACAGGGCCCAACACTGAAGCTTTCTTT
>TRBV7-7|NA|TRBD2|TRBJ2-1
CASSLGRLAGGPNEQFF
TGTGCTAGCAGCTTAGGAAGACTAGCGGGAGGGCCCAATGAGCAGTTCTTC
>TRBV4-2|NA|NA|TRBJ2-3
CASSHVGKSTDTQYF
TGTGCCAGCAGCCATGTGGGTAAGAGCACAGATACGCAGTATTTT
>TRBV5-8|NA|TRBD2|TRBJ2-5
CASSWGVWASGRTQYF
TGTGCCAGCAGCTGGGGAGTTTGGGCTAGCGGCCGGACCCAGTACTTC
>TRBV5-6|NA|NA|TRBJ2-5
CASSRPGGVVTQYF
TGTGCCAGCAGCCGTCCTGGTGGGGTTGTGACCCAGTACTTC
>TRBV6-5|NA|NA|TRBJ1-2
CASSRSLGSGYTF
TGTGCCAGCAGTCGATCACTGGGGTCAGGCTACACCTTC
>TRBV19|NA|NA|TRBJ1-2
CASTKELYQGYTF
TGTGCCAGTACCAAGGAGCTCTATCAAGGCTACACCTTC
>TRBV29-1|once|NA|TRBJ2-3
CSVVASVPDTQYF
TGCAGCGTCGTCGCTAGCGTACCAGATACGCAGTATTTT
>TRBV19|NA|TRBD1|TRBJ2-6
CASSTRTGGPGANVLTF
TGTGCCAGTAGTACTAGGACAGGGGGACCTGGGGCCAACGTCCTGACTTTC
>TRBV5-1|NA|TRBD1|TRBJ1-2
CASSSGGTASYGYTF
TGCGCCAGCAGCTCAGGAGGGACAGCCTCCTATGGCTACACCTTC
>TRBV5-1|NA|NA|TRBJ2-5
CASSLGSGAETQYF
TGCGCCAGCAGCTTGGGTTCGGGGGCGGAGACCCAGTACTTC
>TRBV7-3|NA|NA|TRBJ2-1
CASSRRINEGGQFF
TGTGCCAGCAGCCGACGTATCAACGAGGGAGGGCAGTTCTTC
>TRBV9|NA|NA|TRBJ1-1
CASSVEGGTNTEAFF
TGTGCCAGCAGCGTAGAGGGGGGAACGAACACTGAAGCTTTCTTT
>TRBV11-3|NA|TRBD2|TRBJ2-7
CASSRGTSIHEQYF
TGTGCCAGCAGCCGCGGGACTAGCATCCACGAGCAGTACTTC
>TRBV29-1|NA|NA|TRBJ1-2
CSVEPGQSYGYTF
TGCAGCGTTGAACCCGGACAGAGCTATGGCTACACCTTC
>TRBV4-1|NA|TRBD2|TRBJ2-7
CASSQGGSGSYEQYF
TGCGCCAGCAGCCAAGGTGGTAGCGGGAGTTACGAGCAGTACTTC
>TRBV6-5|NA|TRBD1|TRBJ2-5
CASSLFSGQNQETQYF
TGTGCCAGCAGTTTATTTTCGGGACAGAACCAAGAGACCCAGTACTTC
>TRBV18|NA|TRBD2|TRBJ2-2
CASPESGTSGAANTGELFF
TGTGCCAGCCCAGAGTCGGGGACTAGCGGGGCCGCGAACACCGGGGAGCTGTTTTTT
>TRBV4-1|once|NA|TRBJ2-3
CASSQDGTRTDTQYF
TGCGCCAGCAGCCAAGACGGCACCCGCACAGATACGCAGTATTTT
>TRBV19|NA|NA|TRBJ1-1
CASTPDRFNTEAFF
TGTGCCAGTACCCCGGACAGATTTAACACTGAAGCTTTCTTT
>TRBV18|NA|NA|TRBJ1-2
CASSPPSRGGGGYTF
TGTGCCAGCTCACCACCGTCCAGGGGAGGAGGTGGCTACACCTTC
>TRBV6-1|NA|NA|TRBJ2-1
CASSGGLDEQFF
TGTGCCAGCAGTGGCGGTTTGGATGAGCAGTTCTTC
>TRBV7-7|NA|TRBD2|TRBJ2-2
CASSFSGSGLAGNTGELFF
TGTGCTAGCAGCTTTTCTGGATCTGGGCTAGCGGGAAACACCGGGGAGCTGTTTTTT
>TRBV9|NA|NA|TRBJ2-5
CASSWTGQETQYF
TGTGCCAGCAGCTGGACTGGACAAGAGACCCAGTACTTC
>TRBV7-3|NA|NA|TRBJ2-1
CASSLKGRLTYNEQFF
TGTGCCAGCAGCTTAAAGGGGCGGCTCACCTACAATGAGCAGTTCTTC
>TRBV5-1|NA|NA|TRBJ2-5
CASSLVRQADEVETQYF
TGCGCCAGCAGCTTGGTTCGACAGGCCGACGAAGTAGAGACCCAGTACTTC
>TRBV28|few|TRBD1|TRBJ1-1
CASSPGQGNTEAFF
TGTGCCAGCAGTCCGGGACAGGGGAACACTGAAGCTTTCTTT
>TRBV7-9|once|NA|TRBJ2-3
CASSLRWGIRTDTQYF
TGTGCCAGCAGCCTAAGGTGGGGGATACGCACAGATACGCAGTATTTT
>TRBV25-1|NA|NA|TRBJ2-7
CASSESGGAVGRHEQYF
TGTGCCAGCAGTGAATCAGGGGGGGCGGTAGGGCGCCACGAGCAGTACTTC
>TRBV19|NA|NA|TRBJ2-7
CASSNSYEQYF
TGTGCCAGTAGTAACAGCTACGAGCAGTACTTC
>TRBV7-6|NA|NA|TRBJ2-1
CASSTTGTRYNEQFF
TGTGCCAGCAGCACAACCGGGACTCGATACAATGAGCAGTTCTTC
>TRBV10-1|NA|NA|TRBJ2-7
CASSAGAPDINEQYF
TGCGCCAGCAGCGCAGGGGCCCCTGACATCAACGAGCAGTACTTC
>TRBV5-1|NA|TRBD1|TRBJ2-5
CASSLGQGQETQYF
TGCGCCAGCAGCTTGGGACAGGGACAAGAGACCCAGTACTTC
>TRBV25-1|NA|TRBD1|TRBJ2-7
CASSVGQGKGSYEQYF
TGTGCCAGCAGTGTGGGACAGGGGAAGGGCTCCTACGAGCAGTACTTC